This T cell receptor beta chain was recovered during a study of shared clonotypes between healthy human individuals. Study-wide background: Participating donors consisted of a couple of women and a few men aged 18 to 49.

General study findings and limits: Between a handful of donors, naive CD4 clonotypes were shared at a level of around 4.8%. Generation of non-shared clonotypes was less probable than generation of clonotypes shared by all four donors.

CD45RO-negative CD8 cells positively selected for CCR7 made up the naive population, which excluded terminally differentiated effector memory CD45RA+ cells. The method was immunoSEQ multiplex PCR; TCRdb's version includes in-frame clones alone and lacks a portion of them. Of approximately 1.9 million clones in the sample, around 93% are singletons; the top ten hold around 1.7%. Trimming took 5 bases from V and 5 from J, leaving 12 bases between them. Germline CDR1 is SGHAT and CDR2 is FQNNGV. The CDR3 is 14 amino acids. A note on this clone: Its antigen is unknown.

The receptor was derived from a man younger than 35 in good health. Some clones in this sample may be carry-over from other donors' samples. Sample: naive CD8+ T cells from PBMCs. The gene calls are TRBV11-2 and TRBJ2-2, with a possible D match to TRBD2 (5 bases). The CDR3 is CASSPRAQTGELFF. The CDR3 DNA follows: TGTGCCAGCAGCCCGAGGGCCCAAACCGGGGAGCTGTTTTTT.